Below are 18 T cell receptor beta chains sequenced from a single sample in a study of cytomegalovirus exposure and HLA in healthy donors. The PCR contained 60 Vbeta and 13 Jbeta primers. Some clones are missing from TCRdb's copy, which holds only in-frame ones; the method was immunoSEQ multiplex PCR. Among 80,000 to 100,000 clones, roughly 70% were seen once, and the ten largest hold 2% to 2.5%. The specimen was PBMCs. These receptors were taken from a man aged 50 to 60 in good health and CMV-seronegative.

CDR3 residues: CASSEGSGITNEQFF. The DNA of the CDR3 is TGTGCCAGCAGTGAGGGTAGCGGGATAACCAATGAGCAGTTCTTC. This chain joins TRBV2 and TRBJ2-1; 8 nucleotides agree with TRBD2. J lost 6 bases, V lost 3 bases, and 7 bases had no gene match. This CDR3 comprises 15 residues. Germline V gene lookup returns CDR1 SNHLY and CDR2 FYNNEI.

This clone has only a few counts. J is TRBJ1-1 and V is TRBV4-1, with a tentative D call TRBD1 (6 bases). The CDR3 spans 13 residues. Trimming shortened V by 7 bases and J by 5 bases, and 14 bases separated the two germline ends. CDR1 MGHRA and CDR2 YSYEKL come from the germline V gene. CDR3 amino acids: CASKGPGATEAFF. The CDR3 DNA reads as TGCGCCAGCAAGGGGCCAGGGGCAACTGAAGCTTTCTTT.

CDR3 protein: CASSSDRADGYTF. CDR3 nucleotide sequence: TGTGCCAGCTCGTCGGACAGGGCGGATGGCTACACCTTC. J is TRBJ1-2 and V is TRBV18; 8 bases are a match to TRBD1. This CDR3 is 13 amino acids long. V lost 6 bases to trimming and J lost 6 bases; unmatched junction nucleotides: 6. Germline V lookup: CDR1 KGHSH, CDR2 LQKENI.

V usage is TRBV5-1 and J usage is TRBJ2-2; tentative D call: TRBD2 (5 bases). In germline, CDR1 is SGHRS, CDR2 YFSETQ. Deletions cut 4 bases from V and 4 bases from J, with 11 bases between. CDR3 size: 14 residues. The CDR3 protein is CASSNGRGTGELFF. The CDR3 DNA reads TGCGCCAGCAGCAATGGCCGGGGCACCGGGGAGCTGTTTTTT.

This rearrangement joins TRBV4-2 to TRBJ1-2; the D is unclear. Trimming took off 0 bases at V and 4 bases at J, with 6 bases between the two ends. Germline CDR1 and CDR2: LGHNA and YNFKEQ. The CDR3 runs 13 residues. CDR3 sequence (DNA): TGTGCCAGCAGCCAAGAAAGAGTCTATGGCTACACCTTC. As protein: CASSQERVYGYTF.

The CDR3 coding sequence is TGCGCCAGCAGCCCCCTGACAGGGGGCGACGTCAATCAGCCCCAGCATTTT. It encodes CASSPLTGGDVNQPQHF. The genes are TRBV4-1 and TRBJ1-5; 10 bases are shared with TRBD1. V trimming: 4 bases; J trimming: 3 bases; junction bases outside the gene matches: 9. The CDR3 is made up of 17 amino acids. Germline loops: CDR1 MGHRA, CDR2 YSYEKL.

The sample holds a few counts of this clone. An end of the junction differs from the germline gene, which may be a read error. The CDR3 loop is CASSLGGLAYDF. Here the CDR3 DNA reads TGCGCCAGCAGCTTGGGGGGACTAGCGTATGACTTC. The chain links TRBV5-1 to TRBJ2-5, with 10 positions matching TRBD2. Germline CDR1 is SGHRS and CDR2 is YFSETQ. The CDR3 runs to 12 residues. The full variable domain, its missing parts supplied by reference TRBV5-1 and TRBJ2-5, is KAGVTQTPRYLIKTRGQQVTLSCSPISGHRSVSWYQQTPGQGLQFLFEYFSETQRNKGNFPGRFSGRQFSNSRSEMNVSTLELGDSALYLCASSLGGLAYDFGPGTRLLVL.

The chain combines TRBV29-1 with TRBJ1-2; 9 bases match TRBD1. The CDR3 consists of 16 residues. The germline V gene has CDR1 SQVTM and CDR2 ANQGSEA. V shed 3 bases, J shed 2 bases, and the junction held 10 bases outside the gene matches. The CDR3 here is CSVDNPWDRVNYGYTF. The DNA of the CDR3 is TGCAGCGTTGATAATCCCTGGGACAGGGTAAACTATGGCTACACCTTC.

This chain uses TRBV21-1 with TRBJ1-1; TRBD1 is the table's D call, not checked against the DNA. TRBV21-1 is a pseudogene. This CDR3 is built from 18 residues. CDR3 nucleotides: TGTGCCAGCAGCAAAAAAACGCGACAGGGGCGAGGAAGAACTGAAGCTTTCTTT. Translation gives CASSKKTRQGRGRTEAFF.

This clone was seen a handful of times. The chain has TRBV10-2 and TRBJ2-7; TRBD2 aligns across 8 bases. CDR1 WSHSY and CDR2 SAAADI come from the germline V gene. With 0 bases clipped from V and 0 bases from J, the junction kept 10 bases outside the gene matches. CDR3 size: 18 residues. This CDR3 is CASSESVGLAGFSYEQYF. In nucleotides, the CDR3 is TGCGCCAGCAGTGAGTCGGTAGGGCTAGCGGGCTTCTCCTACGAGCAGTACTTC.

The rearrangement joins TRBV4-1 to TRBJ1-5, with 9 bases aligning to TRBD1. The CDR3 runs to 16 residues. CDR1 is MGHRA, CDR2 YSYEKL, per germline. The ends lost 1 base at V and 1 base at J; junction bases unmatched: 2. CDR3: CASSQVDRGSNQPQHF. The DNA for the CDR3 is TGCGCCAGCAGCCAAGTGGACAGGGGAAGCAATCAGCCCCAGCATTTT.

The chain couples TRBV28 to TRBJ1-2; a possible D gene is TRBD1 (6 bases). The CDR3 is 14 residues long. V lost 2 bases, J lost 7 bases, and 14 bases lay in between. Germline CDR1 reads MDHEN; CDR2 reads SYDVKM. CDR3 sequence: CASSLIRGFFGYTF. As DNA, the CDR3 is TGTGCCAGCAGTTTAATCAGGGGTTTTTTTGGCTACACCTTC.

J is TRBJ2-7 and V is TRBV5-6, with 9 bases fitting TRBD1. This CDR3 is built from 14 residues. CDR1 and CDR2 (germline): SGHDT, YYEEEE. The V gene end was trimmed by 1 base and the J gene end by 12 bases; junction bases not matched to a gene: 11. The CDR3 bases are TGTGCCAGCAGCTTGTCTTTCACAGGGGGCGATCGGTACTTC. It translates to CASSLSFTGGDRYF. The variable domain in full, with the rest retrieved from reference TRBV5-6 and TRBJ2-7, is DAGVTQSPTHLIKTRGQQVTLRCSPKSGHDTVSWYQQALGQGPQFIFQYYEEEERQRGNFPDRFSGHQFPNYSSELNVNALLLGDSALYLCASSLSFTGGDRYFGPGTRLTVT.

A few counts support this clone. The chain is built from TRBV6-1 and TRBJ2-1; 12 bases agree with TRBD2. CDR1 is MNHNS, CDR2 SASEGT, per germline. The trim removed 7 bases at V and 6 bases at J, leaving 7 bases unmatched. The CDR3 totals 15 residues. The CDR3 sequence is CASTEGLAGLNEQFF. The CDR3 DNA reads as TGTGCCAGCACCGAGGGACTAGCGGGCCTCAATGAGCAGTTCTTC.

J is TRBJ2-2 and V is TRBV6-1; 8 bases line up with TRBD1. With V trimmed by 7 bases and J by 5 bases, 9 bases remained unmatched. CDR3 length: 15 residues. Germline loops: CDR1 MNHNS, CDR2 SASEGT. The CDR3 loop is CASTHQGAGTGELFF. The CDR3 DNA reads as TGTGCCAGCACCCACCAGGGGGCAGGGACCGGGGAGCTGTTTTTT.

The chain joins TRBV4-3 to TRBJ2-5, with TRBD2 identical over 10 bases. Germline V lookup: CDR1 LGHNA, CDR2 YSLEER. The V gene end was trimmed by 0 bases and the J gene end by 7 bases; junction bases not matched to a gene: 8. CDR3 size: 16 residues. CDR3 sequence (DNA): TGCGCCAGCAGCCAAGAGGGAACTAGCGGGGAGAGGACCCAGTACTTC. Translated: CASSQEGTSGERTQYF.

As for this clone: The same CDR3 also results from other DNA sequences found in this sample. This chain links TRBV7-9 with TRBJ2-3; TRBD2 aligns across 8 bases. CDR3 length: 14 residues. With V trimmed by 5 bases and J by 1 base, 2 bases remained unmatched. Germline values: CDR1 SEHNR, CDR2 FQNEAQ (reference sequence). CDR3 in amino acids: CASSVSGGTDTQYF. CDR3 DNA: TGTGCCAGCAGCGTTAGCGGGGGCACAGATACGCAGTATTTT. The entire variable domain, with the rest obtained from reference TRBV7-9 and TRBJ2-3, is as follows: DTGVSQNPRHKITKRGQNVTFRCDPISEHNRLYWYRQTLGQGPEFLTYFQNEAQLEKSRLLSDRFSAERPKGSFSTLEIQRTEQGDSAMYLCASSVSGGTDTQYFGPGTRLTVL.

The genes are TRBV28 and TRBJ1-4, with D possibly matching TRBD1 (6 bases). Trimming took off 5 bases at V and 7 bases at J, with 20 bases between the two ends. The germline CDR1 and CDR2 sequences are MDHEN and SYDVKM. The CDR3 contains 16 residues. The CDR3 sequence: CASSLLGGAYVEKLFF. CDR3 DNA sequence: TGTGCCAGCAGTCTCCTTGGGGGGGCTTATGTTGAAAAACTGTTTTTT.